This TCR beta chain originates from a study of blood T cell repertoires in COVID-19. TCRdb's copy holds only in-frame clones and misses some; the assay was immunoSEQ multiplex PCR. The data contain over 200,000 clones, 88% of them singletons. The clonotype originates from a man aged 55 to 69 who had recovered from COVID-19. The specimen sequenced was peripheral blood.

This CDR3 is CASRPFQDWSSYEQYF. The CDR3 DNA reads as TGTGCCAGCAGGCCCTTTCAGGACTGGAGCTCCTACGAGCAGTACTTC. The chain carries TRBV27 and TRBJ2-7; D is possibly TRBD2 (5 bases). This CDR3 has 16 residues. Per the germline V gene, CDR1 is MNHEY and CDR2 is SMNVEV (reference sequence). The V end lost 6 bases, the J end lost 0 bases, and 18 bases lay between the germline ends.